This T cell receptor beta chain was identified in a study of T cell responses to AZD1222 COVID-19 vaccine. Profiling relied on immunoSEQ multiplex PCR, and the TCRdb table lists in-frame clones only, not all of them. The sample records about 150,000 clones, about nine tenths being singletons. The CDR3 sequence is 16 residues long. Germline loops: CDR1 KGHSH, CDR2 LQKENI. V lost 2 bases to trimming and J lost 7 bases; unmatched junction nucleotides: 9. This clone was counted a few times. Its specificity is unknown. Study-level points and caveats: Vaccination with two AZD1222 doses was followed by a rise in Spike-specific TCR breadth and depth. Scientists sampled the repertoires only once the peak T cell response had passed. There were vaccine-associated CD4 TCRs across spike, dominant at 160-218 and 743-854.

This clonotype was sampled from an adult in good health. The source material was peripheral blood, sampled on day 0 of AZD1222 vaccination. This chain links TRBV18 with TRBJ2-1, with 9 bases fitting TRBD2. The DNA for the CDR3 is TGTGCCAGCTCACCAGTTCTAGCGGGGCCCCCTAATGAGCAGTTCTTC. This translates into CASSPVLAGPPNEQFF.